This TCR beta chain came from a study of CXCR3-negative and CXCR3-positive naive CD8 T cells. UMI-tagged TRB cDNA libraries were built via 5' RACE. No DNA is given; TCRdb re-called the 5' RACE reads and lists each CDR3 protein once. The table counts about 90,000 distinct CDR3 sequences; around 0.82% lies in the top ten. Findings and limits, study-wide: Greater hydrophobicity was found in TRB CDR3s of CXCR3-positive naive cells than of CXCR3-negative naive cells.

Points on this clonotype: The antigen remains undetermined.

Sequencing used naive CXCR3+ CD8+ T cells from blood. Documented subset: CD45RO-CCR7+CD27+CD95- naive CD8+ T cells expressing CXCR3 (TNR3+). The source is a human donor in good health. Some clones in this sample may be carry-over from other donors' samples.

The CDR3 sequence: CASSHSGTRYGYTF. The V and J genes are TRBV7-9 and TRBJ1-2; TCRdb's D call of TRBD1 is untestable without DNA. The CDR3 is made up of 14 amino acids. Germline V gene lookup returns CDR1 SEHNR and CDR2 FQNEAQ (reference sequence).